These T cell receptor beta chains were read from a single sample in a study of vaccination and CD4 T cells after COVID-19. Antigen specificity for these receptors is unknown. TCRdb used MiXCR to reprocess the PCR reads, holding one entry per CDR3 protein. The sample holds about 5,000 distinct CDR3 sequences, 44% seen once. This material consisted of CD4+ T cells from blood, cultured in vitro, taken after SARS-CoV-2 vaccination. These receptors were collected from a human donor who had recovered from COVID-19. CDR3s include the opening cysteine and the closing phenylalanine or tryptophan. The D gene is left open where the match is weak. Not every row has a clone size; where given, it reads once, few, many or a size class.

v_gene	abundance	j_gene	d_gene	CDR3aa	CDR3nt
TRBV5-8	-	TRBJ1-5	-	CASRQGNQPQHF	TGTGCCAGCAGACAGGGCAATCAGCCCCAGCATTTT
TRBV20-1	-	TRBJ2-7	-	CSARGGRNSYEQYF	TGCAGTGCTAGGGGGGGACGGAACTCCTACGAGCAGTACTTC
TRBV28	few	TRBJ2-7	TRBD2	CASSPTGTSGSREQYF	TGTGCCAGCAGTCCCACCGGGACTAGCGGGAGCAGGGAGCAGTACTTC
TRBV7-2	-	TRBJ1-1	-	CASSPRRVQNTEAFF	TGTGCCAGCAGCCCGCGGAGGGTACAGAACACTGAAGCTTTCTTT
TRBV4-1	-	TRBJ2-3	TRBD2	CASSQEGASGVLGDTQYF	TGCGCCAGCAGCCAAGAAGGGGCTAGCGGGGTGTTAGGAGATACGCAGTATTTT
TRBV25-1	-	TRBJ2-4	TRBD1	CASSEPGQGNIQYF	TGTGCCAGCAGTGAACCGGGACAGGGTAACATTCAGTACTTC
TRBV10-3	-	TRBJ1-6	-	CAISESGGHNSPLHF	TGTGCCATCAGTGAGTCGGGTGGCCATAATTCACCCCTCCACTTT
TRBV27	-	TRBJ2-1	-	CASSLTTGRVYNEQFF	TGTGCCAGCAGTCTCACAACGGGACGGGTCTACAATGAGCAGTTCTTC
TRBV27	few	TRBJ1-1	-	CASSLTRLNTEAFF	TGTGCCAGCAGTTTGACACGCCTGAACACTGAAGCTTTCTTT
TRBV6-1	-	TRBJ1-2	-	CASSETASYGYTF	TGTGCCAGCAGCGAGACAGCAAGCTATGGCTACACCTTC
TRBV6-5	-	TRBJ2-3	-	CASSLGWTDTQYF	TGTGCCAGCAGTTTAGGATGGACAGATACGCAGTATTTT
TRBV20-1	-	TRBJ2-7	-	CSARVGSDVSYEQYF	TGCAGTGCTAGAGTCGGCAGCGATGTATCCTACGAGCAGTACTTC
TRBV24-1	few	TRBJ2-5	-	CATSDPGTLETQYF	TGTGCCACCAGTGACCCCGGGACATTGGAGACCCAGTACTTC
TRBV20-1	-	TRBJ2-7	TRBD2	CSARDGKRGAGGSYEQYF	TGCAGTGCTAGAGATGGGAAGCGGGGGGCTGGGGGCTCCTACGAGCAGTACTTC
TRBV11-3	-	TRBJ2-3	TRBD2	CASSGAGGPTDTQYF	TGTGCCAGCAGCGGAGCGGGGGGGCCAACAGATACGCAGTATTTT
TRBV6-2/TRBV6-3	few	TRBJ2-7	-	CASSVTGPYEQYF	TGTGCCAGCAGTGTCACAGGGCCCTACGAGCAGTACTTC
TRBV11-2	-	TRBJ2-7	-	CASSATGLYEQYF	TGTGCCAGCAGCGCAACAGGTCTCTACGAGCAGTACTTC